In this sample, the clone carrying this T cell receptor (beta chain) turned up many times. Its antigen is undetermined. This sample was included in a study of Graves' ophthalmopathy and Graves' hyperthyroidism. The V gene lost 7 bases and the J gene lost 4 bases, with 16 bases spanning the gap. This CDR3 spans 14 amino acids. The germline V gene has CDR1 MNHNS and CDR2 SASEGT. Beta-chain TCR CDR3 regions were amplified from RNA transcripts. HTBI primers were employed in first-round RT-PCR, then a second-round multiplex PCR followed. In TCRdb, the multiplex PCR reads were re-called with MiXCR into one record per CDR3 protein. The sample lists roughly 420,000 distinct CDR3 sequences, 20% to 25% occurring once. Broader study findings: Among expanded thyroid clonotypes above 0.001 frequency, most also occurred in blood.

This receptor was identified in a woman aged 18-29 years with stable Graves' hyperthyroidism. Sequencing was done on a sample of peripheral blood. The chain uses TRBV6-1 and TRBJ1-1; D not certain. For the CDR3, the DNA is TGTGCCAGCACCCTAAGCGGGGAGACCACTGAAGCTTTCTTT. This translates into CASTLSGETTEAFF.